This is a list of T cell receptor beta chains from one sample in a study of blood T cell repertoires in COVID-19. Here immunoSEQ multiplex PCR was the method, and the copy in TCRdb shows in-frame clones only, minus some. The sample holds around 110,000 clones, just under 80% seen once. The sequencing sample was made of peripheral blood. These receptors all stem from a man in his sixties with active or convalescent COVID-19. The CDR3 runs from the conserved cysteine through the conserved F or W. The D gene is left open where the match is weak. Some rows have no size entry. The others give once, few or many, or a class for an expanded clone.

len | j_gene | d_gene | abundance | v_gene | CDR3nt | CDR3aa
15 | TRBJ2-7 | . | . | TRBV27 | TGTGCCAGCAGTCCTGGGGCAAATGGGAACTACGAGCAGTACTTC | CASSPGANGNYEQYF
14 | TRBJ2-3 | . | . | TRBV3-1/TRBV3-2 | TGTGCCAGCAGTGAAGGCGCGGGATCAGATACGCAGTATTTT | CASSEGAGSDTQYF
15 | TRBJ2-1 | . | . | TRBV7-2 | TGTGCCAGCAGCTTGGTCGGGAGTGTGGACAATGAGCAGTTCTTC | CASSLVGSVDNEQFF
16 | TRBJ2-5 | . | . | TRBV24-1 | TGTGCCACCAGTAGGGGGACAAATTCGAACCAGGAGACCCAGTACTTC | CATSRGTNSNQETQYF
14 | TRBJ1-5 | TRBD1 | . | TRBV6-5 | TGTGCCAGCTGGGACAGGGCTAGCAATCAGCCCCAGCATTTT | CASWDRASNQPQHF
12 | TRBJ2-1 | . | . | TRBV6-6 | TGTGCCAGCACGACTAGTGTGGATGAGCAGTTCTTC | CASTTSVDEQFF
13 | TRBJ2-7 | . | . | TRBV2 | TGTGCCAGCAGTGAAGCGGAGCGCCCGGTATGGTACTTC | CASSEAERPVWYF
16 | TRBJ2-1 | TRBD2 | . | TRBV4-3 | TGCGCCAGCAGCCAAGTTGCACTAGCGGGAGACTATGAGCAGTTCTTC | CASSQVALAGDYEQFF
15 | TRBJ2-3 | . | . | TRBV7-2 | TGTGCCAGCAGCTTAGGAACGGGGTACACAGATACGCAGTATTTT | CASSLGTGYTDTQYF
15 | TRBJ1-6 | . | . | TRBV19 | TGTGCCAGTAGTATATCCCGGGACACCTTTTCACCCCTCCACTTT | CASSISRDTFSPLHF
15 | TRBJ2-3 | . | . | TRBV10-3 | TGTGCCATCAGGCAAAGCGATTCTAGCACAGATACGCAGTATTTT | CAIRQSDSSTDTQYF
15 | TRBJ1-1 | . | . | TRBV7-8 | TGTGCCTCTGGGGGGGCCTCAGGGGCGAACACTGAAGCTTTCTTT | CASGGASGANTEAFF
15 | TRBJ1-1 | . | . | TRBV19 | TGTGCCAGTACCTCGTTGGGGGGGGCTGGCACTGAAGCTTTCTTT | CASTSLGGAGTEAFF
16 | TRBJ2-3 | TRBD2 | . | TRBV7-2 | TGTGCCAGCAGCACCGGACTAGCGGGAGTGGCAGATACGCAGTATTTT | CASSTGLAGVADTQYF
13 | TRBJ2-5 | . | . | TRBV19 | TGTGCCAGTAGTATACACAAACAAGAGACCCAGTACTTC | CASSIHKQETQYF
17 | TRBJ2-3 | TRBD2 | . | TRBV5-1 | TGCGCCAGCAGCACATATCGGACTAGCGGGACGGCAGATACGCAGTATTTT | CASSTYRTSGTADTQYF
14 | TRBJ2-1 | . | . | TRBV19 | TGTGCCAGTAGTCCCCTAGGACAATACAATGAGCAGTTCTTC | CASSPLGQYNEQFF
16 | TRBJ1-5 | TRBD1 | . | TRBV19 | TGTGCCAGTAGTCTTTCGACAGGGGAGGTTGCTCAGCCCCAGCATTTT | CASSLSTGEVAQPQHF
14 | TRBJ2-5 | TRBD2 | . | TRBV5-1 | TGCGCCAGCGCGACTAGCGGGGGACAAGAGACCCAGTACTTC | CASATSGGQETQYF
15 | TRBJ1-4 | TRBD1 | . | TRBV19 | TGTGCCAGTAGCCAAGGGACAGGGGGCAGTGAAAAACTGTTTTTT | CASSQGTGGSEKLFF
16 | TRBJ1-5 | TRBD1 | many | TRBV7-9 | TGTGCCAGCAGCCCACCGGGACAGGGTAGGAATCAGCCCCAGCATTTT | CASSPPGQGRNQPQHF
13 | TRBJ2-3 | . | . | TRBV10-3 | TGTGCCATCAAAAAAGAGTTCACAGATACGCAGTATTTT | CAIKKEFTDTQYF
16 | TRBJ2-7 | . | . | TRBV19 | TGTGCCAGTAGTAGATTCGACAGCCTGATACCCTACGAGCAGTACTTC | CASSRFDSLIPYEQYF
14 | TRBJ2-3 | TRBD2 | . | TRBV20-1 | TGCAGTGCTAGTAGCGGGATCCGCCCGGATACGCAGTATTTT | CSASSGIRPDTQYF
13 | TRBJ1-1 | TRBD1 | . | TRBV7-9 | TGTGCCTTCGCCCCAGGGGGCAGCTTTGAAGCTTTCTTT | CAFAPGGSFEAFF
13 | TRBJ2-5 | . | . | TRBV12-3/TRBV12-4 | TGTGCCAGCAGTTTAAGACGGCGGGAGACCCAGTACTTC | CASSLRRRETQYF
17 | TRBJ2-4 | TRBD2 | . | TRBV2 | TGTGCCAGCAGCCGTCCGGGACTAGCGGGATCGGGGAACATTCAGTACTTC | CASSRPGLAGSGNIQYF